What follows is one TCR beta chain and its context. Some clones are missing from TCRdb's copy, which holds only in-frame ones; the method was immunoSEQ multiplex PCR. The table lists about 400,000 clones, roughly 87% of them singletons. The CDR3 is 12 amino acids. V was cut by 3 bases and J by 8 bases, with 11 bases left in between. In germline, CDR1 is SGHNT, CDR2 YYREEE (reference sequence). The data are from a study of blood T cell repertoires in COVID-19. This receptor was identified in a woman in her thirties who had recovered from COVID-19. The chain links TRBV5-4 to TRBJ1-2; D is uncertain. The sequenced material came from PBMCs or T cells enriched from blood (not recorded which). The CDR3 coding sequence is TGTGCCAGCAGCTGGGGAGTAGGCGGCTACACCTTC. As protein: CASSWGVGGYTF.